A single sample gave rise to the 18 T cell receptor beta chains below, sequenced in a study of T cell responses to AZD1222 COVID-19 vaccine. Method: immunoSEQ multiplex PCR; TCRdb's copy keeps in-frame clones and lacks some. Of more than 150,000 clones listed, approximately 94% were seen once; the top ten hold 1.5% to 2%. Source: peripheral blood, taken 28 days after the second AZD1222 dose. The receptors come from an adult who received the AZD1222 COVID-19 vaccine.

V and J are TRBV28 and TRBJ2-1; D is uncertain. The CDR3 has 11 residues. Trimming removed 3 bases at V and 8 bases at J, with 5 bases between. Germline-derived CDR1 and CDR2 are MDHEN and SYDVKM. The CDR3 coding sequence is TGTGCCAGCAGTTTTTTGGATGAGCAGTTCTTC. As protein: CASSFLDEQFF. Based on the CDR3 plus reference TRBV28 and TRBJ2-1, the full variable domain is DVKVTQSSRYLVKRTGEKVFLECVQDMDHENMFWYRQDPGLGLRLIYFSYDVKMKEKGDIPEGYSVSREKKERFSLILESASTNQTSMYLCASSFLDEQFFGPGTRLTVL.

The chain is built from TRBV5-1 and TRBJ2-5; no reliable D call. Germline assignment: CDR1 SGHRS and CDR2 YFSETQ. The germline V and J ends were trimmed by 0 bases and 7 bases, with 4 bases remaining between them. This CDR3 has 11 residues. CDR3 residues: CASSLARTQYF. The DNA of the CDR3 is TGCGCCAGCAGCTTGGCCAGGACCCAGTACTTC.

The V gene is TRBV11-2, the J gene TRBJ1-6; tentatively, D is TRBD1 (5 bases). This CDR3 region has 14 residues. Germline CDR1 and CDR2: SGHAT and FQNNGV. The ends were cut back, 8 bases at V and 4 bases at J, with 12 bases in the middle. The CDR3 nucleotides read TGTGCCAGCGCTATCGGACATTATAATTCACCCCTCCACTTT. This translates into CASAIGHYNSPLHF.

The CDR3 bases are TGTGCCAGCAGTTTAAATTCCAGAGTAAATGGCTACACCTTC. This gives the protein CASSLNSRVNGYTF. The chain recombines TRBV27 with TRBJ1-2; D is unclear. Germline CDR1 is MNHEY and CDR2 is SMNVEV (reference sequence). There are 14 residues in the CDR3. V gave up 2 bases and J gave up 6 bases, with 13 bases separating them.

This chain joins TRBV5-1 and TRBJ2-3; D ambiguous. The CDR3 loop spans 16 amino acids. V dropped 0 bases and J dropped 0 bases, with 11 bases sitting between them. Germline CDR1 reads SGHRS; CDR2 reads YFSETQ. The CDR3 reads CASSLDDSFSTDTQYF. Here the CDR3 DNA reads TGCGCCAGCAGCTTGGATGATTCATTCAGCACAGATACGCAGTATTTT.

The chain joins TRBV28 to TRBJ1-1, with D perhaps TRBD1 (5 bases). This CDR3 spans 16 amino acids. CDR1 is MDHEN, CDR2 SYDVKM, per germline. The V and J ends lost 3 bases and 5 bases respectively, with 19 bases between them. The CDR3 nucleotides read TGTGCCAGCAGTTTCCCCATTGGGGCGGAGAGGACTGAAGCTTTCTTT. It encodes CASSFPIGAERTEAFF.

This chain uses TRBV5-1 with TRBJ2-3; D may be TRBD1 or TRBD2 (6 bases each). Germline values: CDR1 SGHRS, CDR2 YFSETQ. Between the trimmed V and J ends, which lost 3 bases and 6 bases, there was a span of 14 bases. The CDR3 has 14 amino acids. The CDR3 region is CASSSEGGMDTQYF. The CDR3 nucleotides read TGCGCCAGCAGCTCCGAGGGGGGAATGGATACGCAGTATTTT.

This clone was detected a few times. V and J are TRBV19 and TRBJ1-2, with 7 bases matching TRBD1. The CDR3 is 16 residues long. After removal of 7 bases from V and 5 bases from J, the junction contained 16 bases not matched to a gene. CDR1 is LNHDA and CDR2 is SQIVND in the germline V gene (reference sequence). As DNA, the CDR3 is TGTGCCAGTACCCCGTCCCCCAACAGGGGCGGTTATGGCTACACCTTC. This encodes CASTPSPNRGGYGYTF.

This sequence joins TRBV6-6 and TRBJ1-2, with 8 bases identical to TRBD1. The trim removed 5 bases at V and 3 bases at J, leaving 11 bases unmatched. Germline CDR1 and CDR2: MNHNY and SVGAGI (reference sequence). The CDR3 loop spans 16 amino acids. The CDR3 loop reads CASSRRTGTDYYGYTF. Written as DNA, the CDR3 is TGTGCCAGCAGTCGACGGACAGGGACCGACTACTATGGCTACACCTTC.

This clone was detected only once. The chain couples TRBV28 to TRBJ2-1; TRBD1 matches 7 bases. Unmatched junction bases numbered 4, after V lost 6 bases and J lost 2 bases. From germline, CDR1 is MDHEN and CDR2 SYDVKM. The CDR3 loop spans 14 amino acids. In nucleotides, the CDR3 is TGTGCCAGCAGCCCGGGACAGCCCTACAATGAGCAGTTCTTC. This codes for CASSPGQPYNEQFF.

This chain uses TRBV5-1 with TRBJ1-1, with D unresolved. The CDR3 has 11 amino acids. Trimming cost V 5 bases and J 6 bases, with 8 bases left between them. The V gene's germline CDR1 is SGHRS and CDR2 YFSETQ. The CDR3 coding sequence is TGCGCCAGCAGGCATTCTTCTGAAGCTTTCTTT. Protein: CASRHSSEAFF.

The rearrangement uses TRBV28 and TRBJ2-2; D gene unclear. Germline V CDR1 and CDR2: MDHEN, SYDVKM. Trimming took 11 bases from V and 5 from J, leaving 12 bases between them. This CDR3 has 12 amino acids. CDR3 sequence (DNA): TGTGCCGAACGTGGCCCTACCGGGGAGCTGTTTTTT. This gives the protein CAERGPTGELFF.

This clone is a singleton in its sample. V gene TRBV11-2 combines with J gene TRBJ1-2, with D perhaps TRBD1 (5 bases). Trimming took off 1 base at V and 4 bases at J, with 7 bases between the two ends. The CDR3 is 13 amino acids. Germline V lookup: CDR1 SGHAT, CDR2 FQNNGV. CDR3 nucleotides: TGTGCCAGCAGCTTAGCACAGGCCTATGGCTACACCTTC. This encodes CASSLAQAYGYTF.

The rearrangement links TRBV5-4 to TRBJ2-1; 10 bases match TRBD2. Germline V CDR1 and CDR2: SGHNT, YYREEE (reference sequence). The trim removed 3 bases at V and 6 bases at J, leaving 3 bases unmatched. CDR3 length: 14 amino acids. The CDR3 DNA sequence: TGTGCCAGCAGCTCACAGCGGGGGGGCAATGAGCAGTTCTTC. Its protein is CASSSQRGGNEQFF.

The genes are TRBV5-1 and TRBJ1-1; tentative D call: TRBD1 (5 bases). The CDR3 is 14 residues long. With 4 bases removed from V and 1 base from J, the gap between germline ends came to 11 bases. CDR1 is SGHRS, CDR2 YFSETQ, per germline. This CDR3 is CASSRDLSNTEAFF. In DNA form, the CDR3 reads TGCGCCAGCAGCCGGGACCTATCGAACACTGAAGCTTTCTTT.

The V gene is TRBV6-4, the J gene TRBJ2-1, with 7 bases that match TRBD1. V lost 0 bases and J lost 9; bases outside the gene matches: 5. The length of the CDR3 is 14 residues. Germline CDR1 MRHNA, CDR2 SNTAGT. Written as DNA, the CDR3 is TGTGCCAGCAGTGACTCGAACAGGGGTGGTGAGCAGTTCTTC. Amino acid sequence: CASSDSNRGGEQFF.

This chain joins TRBV13 and TRBJ2-2; D remains unclear. The germline CDR1 and CDR2 sequences are PRHDT and FYEKMQ (reference sequence). The CDR3 has 16 amino acids. The V gene lost 5 bases and the J gene lost 0 bases, with 13 bases spanning the gap. CDR3 amino acids: CASSPLGSSNTGELFF. CDR3 sequence (DNA): TGTGCCAGCAGCCCCCTCGGCAGTTCGAACACCGGGGAGCTGTTTTTT.

The chain combines TRBV28 with TRBJ1-2, with D unclear. CDR3 size: 15 residues. The V and J ends lost 6 bases and 1 base respectively, with 15 bases between them. Germline V gives CDR1 MDHEN, CDR2 SYDVKM. The CDR3, as DNA: TGTGCCAGCAGCTCCTCCCACGGGGTTAACTATGGCTACACCTTC. It codes for CASSSSHGVNYGYTF.